This T cell receptor (beta chain) was found in a study of cytomegalovirus exposure and HLA in healthy donors. This clone was observed a handful of times. As yet, its antigen is unknown. Findings and limits, study-wide: Reported results showed that the classifier diagnosed cytomegalovirus status with high specificity and sensitivity.

The CDR3 sequence is 15 residues long. Germline CDR1 is MGHRA and CDR2 is YSYEKL. The germline V and J ends were trimmed by 4 bases and 4 bases, with 14 bases remaining between them. PCR was performed using 60 Vbeta and 13 Jbeta primers. Using immunoSEQ multiplex PCR, the repertoire was profiled, and TCRdb retains in-frame clones only, with some absent. The top ten clones hold around 15% of a sample with around 150,000 clones, approximately 80% of them seen once. Input material: PBMCs. The chain links TRBV4-1 to TRBJ2-1, with D tentatively TRBD2 (6 bases). This receptor was taken from a woman aged 40 to 50 in good health and CMV-seronegative. The DNA for the CDR3 is TGCGCCAGCAGCCGCGCGGGAACGACGTACAATGAGCAGTTCTTC. Translation: CASSRAGTTYNEQFF.